These T cell receptor beta chains were read from a single sample in a study of T cells after yellow fever vaccination. TCRdb reprocessed the 5' RACE reads via MiXCR and lists one record per CDR3 protein. In the table there are just under 600,000 distinct CDR3 sequences, about 13% of which are singletons. The sample here was PBMCs, taken on the day of the yellow fever booster vaccination. These receptor sequences come from a man younger than 40 who received the YFV17D yellow fever vaccine. The CDR3 runs from the conserved cysteine through the conserved F or W. D genes are given only for firm matches. Clone size, where shown, is once, few, many, or a class for clones that have expanded.

clone_size	d_call	j_call	v_call	cdr3_aa	cdr3_nt
.	.	TRBJ2-5	TRBV24-1	CATSDSGERRGVQETQYF	TGTGCCACCAGTGATTCGGGGGAGCGCAGGGGGGTCCAAGAGACCCAGTACTTC
.	.	TRBJ1-2	TRBV30	CAWSVLYLGANFGYTF	TGTGCCTGGAGTGTACTGTATTTGGGAGCTAACTTTGGCTACACCTTC
few	TRBD2	TRBJ2-1	TRBV29-1	CSVVGGSYSSYNEQFF	TGCAGCGTTGTAGGCGGGAGTTATTCATCCTACAATGAGCAGTTCTTC
.	TRBD1	TRBJ1-1	TRBV7-2	CASSLGTGLNTEAFF	TGTGCCAGCAGCTTAGGGACAGGACTGAACACTGAAGCTTTCTTT
few	.	TRBJ1-3	TRBV4-3	CASSPEGFNSGNTIYF	TGCGCCAGCAGCCCCGAGGGTTTTAACTCTGGAAACACCATATATTTT
.	.	TRBJ1-4	TRBV9	CASSPRLATNEKLFF	TGTGCCAGCAGCCCCAGACTAGCAACTAATGAAAAACTGTTTTTT
few	TRBD2	TRBJ2-5	TRBV7-6	CASSLGLGTRKTQYF	TGTGCCAGCAGCTTAGGGTTAGGGACTAGGAAGACCCAGTACTTC
few	TRBD2	TRBJ2-1	TRBV29-1	CSVEGVGGSSYNEQFF	TGCAGCGTTGAGGGGGTCGGCGGGAGTTCCTACAATGAGCAGTTCTTC
.	TRBD2	TRBJ2-3	TRBV10-3	CAISGGGRGRTDTQYF	TGTGCCATCAGTGGGGGGGGACGGGGCCGCACAGATACGCAGTATTTT
.	.	TRBJ2-3	TRBV6-1	CASSSSHPDTQYF	TGTGCCAGCAGCTCGTCCCACCCAGATACGCAGTATTTT
many	.	TRBJ2-1	TRBV2	CASSVRGNTYNEQFF	TGTGCCAGCAGTGTTCGGGGGAACACCTACAATGAGCAGTTCTTC
.	.	TRBJ2-2	TRBV7-6	CASSPFHMNTGELFF	TGTGCCAGCAGCCCTTTCCATATGAACACCGGGGAGCTGTTTTTT
.	TRBD2	TRBJ2-7	TRBV12-5	CASGPGTSGDEQYF	TGTGCTAGTGGTCCCGGGACTAGCGGCGACGAGCAGTACTTC
.	TRBD1	TRBJ2-1	TRBV28	CASRPTGKYNEQFF	TGTGCCAGCAGGCCGACAGGGAAATACAATGAGCAGTTCTTC
many	.	TRBJ2-1	TRBV27	CAGPIATEQFF	TGTGCCGGACCGATTGCTACGGAGCAGTTCTTC
few	.	TRBJ2-7	TRBV24-1	CATSKGGSTYEQYF	TGTGCCACCAGTAAGGGAGGAAGTACCTACGAGCAGTACTTC
many	TRBD2	TRBJ2-2	TRBV6-1	CASSPPRSGRAAGELFF	TGTGCCAGCAGTCCCCCCCGAAGCGGGAGGGCCGCGGGGGAGCTGTTTTTT
.	TRBD2	TRBJ2-5	TRBV29-1	CSASGLAEGTQYF	TGCAGCGCTAGCGGACTAGCTGAGGGGACCCAGTACTTC
few	TRBD1	TRBJ1-5	TRBV2	CASSDQGVYSNQPQHF	TGTGCCAGCAGTGACCAGGGGGTTTATAGCAATCAGCCCCAGCATTTT
few	TRBD1	TRBJ2-3	TRBV5-1	CASSLAQDRASDTQYF	TGCGCCAGCAGCTTGGCCCAGGACAGGGCCTCAGATACGCAGTATTTT
.	.	TRBJ2-5	TRBV12-3/TRBV12-4	CASMVGAQETQYF	TGTGCCAGCATGGTGGGGGCCCAAGAGACCCAGTACTTC
.	TRBD2	TRBJ2-2	TRBV28	CASSLLPGTSGNTGELFF	TGTGCCAGCAGTTTATTACCCGGGACTAGCGGGAACACCGGGGAGCTGTTTTTT